This note documents a single T cell receptor (beta chain) sequence. What it binds is not known. The data originate from a study of response to subunit inactivated influenza vaccine. TCRdb independently ran MiXCR on the RT-PCR reads; one entry per CDR3 protein. The sample holds just under 550,000 distinct CDR3 sequences, roughly 23% seen once. The CDR3 has 14 residues. Trimming removed 2 bases from V and 8 bases from J; junction bases left unmatched: 6. The V gene's germline CDR1 is MNHEY and CDR2 SVGAGI. Findings and limits, study-wide: The authors proposed limited new T cell recruitment per seasonal influenza vaccination.

This sample also belongs to another study, concerning T cells expressing NK-cell markers. That publication notes: Synthesis of TCR beta cDNA relied on 5'RACE template switching carrying UMIs. One of eight sequenced donors was HCMV-seronegative; the other seven were seropositive. Similarly, these clonotypes led the CD3+CD56-NKG2C+ fraction as well in a few donors.

This chain links TRBV6-5 with TRBJ2-3, with 8 bases matching TRBD2. The receptor was isolated from a man in his forties or fifties who received an inactivated influenza vaccine. The material was CD4+ T cells sorted from PBMCs, obtained 11 to 12 days after vaccination. CDR3 sequence (DNA): TGTGCCAGCAGTTACGGTAGCGGGGTGGGTACGCAGTATTTT. Translation gives CASSYGSGVGTQYF.